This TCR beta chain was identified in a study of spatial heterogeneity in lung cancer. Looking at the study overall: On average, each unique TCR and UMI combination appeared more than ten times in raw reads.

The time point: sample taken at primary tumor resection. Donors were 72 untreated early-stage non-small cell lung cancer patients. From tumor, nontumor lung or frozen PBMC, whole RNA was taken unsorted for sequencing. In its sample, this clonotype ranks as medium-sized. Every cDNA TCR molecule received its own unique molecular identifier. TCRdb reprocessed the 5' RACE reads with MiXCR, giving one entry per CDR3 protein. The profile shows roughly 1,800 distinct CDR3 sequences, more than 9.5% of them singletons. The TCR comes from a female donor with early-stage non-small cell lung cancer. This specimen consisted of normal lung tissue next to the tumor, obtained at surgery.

The CDR3 region is CASRFRGSGAYEQYV. The CDR3 DNA follows: TGTGCAAGTCGCTTTCGAGGGAGTGGGGCCTACGAGCAGTACGTC. The chain uses TRBV12-2 and TRBJ2-7; the table's D gene call, TRBD2, was not cross checked with the DNA. TRBV12-2 counts as a pseudogene. The CDR3 covers 15 residues.